Below, 29 T cell receptor beta chains from the same sample are listed, as sequenced in a study of spatial heterogeneity in lung cancer. Whole-study findings and limits: Intratumoral expanded alpha and beta TCR counts were found to track tumor mutation counts.

One entry per CDR3 protein results from TCRdb running MiXCR on the 5' RACE reads. This sample carries over 5,000 distinct CDR3 sequences, 7.8% of them seen once, and the ten largest clones take 15% to 20%. Their recognized antigens are unknown. This sample's time point: sample taken at primary tumor resection. The specimen was lung tumor tissue, collected at surgery. The receptor source for this set is a female donor with early-stage non-small cell lung cancer.

The chain couples TRBV4-3 to TRBJ1-1; no clear D. Germline-derived CDR1 and CDR2 are LGHNA and YSLEER. The CDR3 is made up of 13 amino acids. Trimming left V 0 bases short and J 3 bases short, with 5 bases between. As DNA, the CDR3 is TGCGCCAGCAGCCAAGAGGGTTACACTGAAGCTTTCTTT. It yields the protein CASSQEGYTEAFF.

This clonotype was seen only a few times. This chain links TRBV10-2 with TRBJ1-2; D possibly corresponds to TRBD1 (5 bases). The CDR3 runs 11 residues. Deletions cut 8 bases from V and 8 bases from J, with 12 bases between. Germline loops: CDR1 WSHSY, CDR2 SAAADI. CDR3 amino acids: CASGGGYGYTF. The CDR3 DNA is TGCGCCAGCGGGGGGGGATACGGCTACACCTTC.

In this sample, this clonotype turned up many times. The chain combines TRBV5-1 with TRBJ1-1; TRBD1 might be the D (5 bases). The CDR3 consists of 15 residues. V lost 4 bases and J lost 1, with 14 bases in between. The germline V gene has CDR1 SGHRS and CDR2 YFSETQ. CDR3 in amino acids: CASSPSGQGNTEAFF. CDR3 sequence (DNA): TGCGCCAGCAGCCCGAGTGGGCAGGGGAACACTGAAGCTTTCTTT.

By share, this clonotype counts as medium-sized. The chain carries TRBV6-6 and TRBJ1-5; 7 nucleotides match TRBD1. The V segment lost 4 bases and the J segment 0 bases; nucleotides outside the gene matches: 9. Germline V gives CDR1 MNHNY, CDR2 SVGAGI (reference sequence). The CDR3 sequence is 17 residues long. CDR3 sequence (DNA): TGTGCCAGCAGTTCGGGGCAGGGGGAGAATAGCAATCAGCCCCAGCATTTT. This encodes CASSSGQGENSNQPQHF.

This clonotype was counted a few times. The chain recombines TRBV10-3 with TRBJ1-1; D unresolved. CDR1 ENHRY and CDR2 SYGVKD come from the germline V gene. The CDR3 consists of 15 residues. The V gene lost 0 bases and the J gene lost 4 bases, with 12 bases spanning the gap. The CDR3 DNA follows: TGTGCCATCAGTGAGTCGACGCCCAGCTCCACTGAAGCTTTCTTT. Amino acids: CAISESTPSSTEAFF.

This clonotype was counted ten times or more. The V gene is TRBV7-2, the J gene TRBJ2-7; D remains ambiguous. V lost 1 base and J lost 5, with 6 bases in between. Germline V gene data show CDR1 as SGHTA and CDR2 as FQGNSA. The CDR3 consists of 12 residues. In DNA form, the CDR3 reads TGTGCCAGCAGCTTAGAGTGGGACGAGCAGTACTTC. It is translated as CASSLEWDEQYF.

This clonotype is judged medium-sized. V usage is TRBV7-2 and J usage is TRBJ1-1; D unclear. V lost 2 bases, J lost 3 bases, and 7 bases lay in between. This CDR3 spans 13 amino acids. Germline V gene data show CDR1 as SGHTA and CDR2 as FQGNSA. Here the CDR3 reads CASSLNGDTEAFF. The CDR3 nucleotides read TGTGCCAGCAGCTTAAATGGGGACACTGAAGCTTTCTTT.

The table lists this clonotype with many counts. V and J are TRBV10-3 and TRBJ2-3, with TRBD2 matching over 11 bases. This CDR3 has 16 amino acids. Trimming at V came to 6 bases and at J to 2 bases, leaving 7 bases not matched to a gene. Per the germline V gene, CDR1 is ENHRY and CDR2 is SYGVKD. This CDR3 reads CAISLGLAGITDTQYF. CDR3 nucleotides: TGTGCCATCAGCCTAGGACTAGCGGGCATCACAGATACGCAGTATTTT.

A few counts support this clonotype. The chain has TRBV11-2 and TRBJ2-5, with D possibly TRBD2 on 5 matching bases. This CDR3 is 13 amino acids long. Germline V gene sequence: CDR1 SGHAT, CDR2 FQNNGV. V dropped 5 bases and J dropped 5 bases, with 12 bases sitting between them. Here the CDR3 reads CASSNPGGETQYF. CDR3 DNA sequence: TGTGCCAGCAGCAATCCCGGAGGCGAGACCCAGTACTTC.

This clonotype was counted ten times or more. V and J are TRBV7-9 and TRBJ2-7, with 8 bases matching TRBD1. Unmatched junction bases numbered 4, after V lost 3 bases and J lost 3 bases. This CDR3 has 14 amino acids. Germline V gene data show CDR1 as SEHNR and CDR2 as FQNEAQ (reference sequence). The CDR3 region has the DNA TGTGCCAGCAGCTTCGGGACAGGCCACTACGAGCAGTACTTC. It is translated as CASSFGTGHYEQYF. Drawing the rest from reference TRBV7-9 and TRBJ2-7, the complete variable domain is DTGVSQNPRHKITKRGQNVTFRCDPISEHNRLYWYRQTLGQGPEFLTYFQNEAQLEKSRLLSDRFSAERPKGSFSTLEIQRTEQGDSAMYLCASSFGTGHYEQYFGPGTRLTVT.

This clonotype was recorded many times. The CDR3 DNA follows: TGTGCCAGCAGCCCTGACGGGCCTACAGGGTACGCTGAAGCTTTCTTT. Its protein product is CASSPDGPTGYAEAFF. The chain uses TRBV27 and TRBJ1-1, with TRBD1 as a possible D gene (6 bases). From germline, CDR1 is MNHEY and CDR2 SMNVEV (reference sequence). Trimming shortened V by 6 bases and J by 6 bases, and 23 bases separated the two germline ends. The CDR3 consists of 16 residues.

This clonotype is labeled as medium-sized (0.01 to 0.1%). The chain uses TRBV10-1 and TRBJ1-1; 9 nucleotides match TRBD1. V lost 5 bases to trimming and J lost 1 base; unmatched junction nucleotides: 5. This CDR3 is built from 15 residues. Germline values: CDR1 WNHNN, CDR2 SYGVQD (reference sequence). This chain's CDR3 is CASSPRQGGNTEAFF. CDR3 coding DNA: TGCGCCAGCAGTCCACGACAGGGGGGGAACACTGAAGCTTTCTTT.

The chain combines TRBV9 with TRBJ1-2; no clear D gene. This CDR3 region has 14 residues. The germline CDR1 and CDR2 sequences are SGDLS and YYNGEE. Trimming removed 3 bases at V and 2 bases at J, with 11 bases between. The CDR3, as DNA: TGTGCCAGCAGCGAGTCGCAGGACAACTATGGCTACACCTTC. It codes for CASSESQDNYGYTF.

This clonotype was detected many times. J is TRBJ1-4 and V is TRBV7-9; D not resolved. The V and J ends lost 10 bases and 3 bases respectively, with 12 bases between them. Germline CDR1 and CDR2: SEHNR and FQNEAQ (reference sequence). The CDR3 is made up of 13 amino acids. DNA for the CDR3: TGTGCCACGGCCCGGTTTTCTAATGAAAAACTGTTTTTT. Its translation: CATARFSNEKLFF.

There are a few counts of this clonotype. V is TRBV11-2 and J is TRBJ2-1; no reliable D call. CDR3 length: 13 residues. Germline V lookup: CDR1 SGHAT, CDR2 FQNNGV. Trimming took off 1 base at V and 9 bases at J, with 10 bases between the two ends. CDR3 DNA sequence: TGTGCCAGCAGCTTAGGGATGCAGTCTGAGCAGTTCTTC. This encodes CASSLGMQSEQFF.

The J gene is TRBJ2-1, the V gene TRBV4-2; tentatively, D is TRBD1 (6 bases). V was cut by 0 bases and J by 4 bases, with 13 bases left in between. Germline V lookup: CDR1 LGHNA, CDR2 YNFKEQ. The CDR3 extends over 16 amino acids. The CDR3 loop reads CASSQDLGTQYNEQFF. The CDR3, as DNA: TGTGCCAGCAGCCAAGATCTAGGGACACAATACAATGAGCAGTTCTTC.

This clonotype was counted many times. V usage is TRBV5-1 and J usage is TRBJ2-1; tentatively, D is TRBD2 (5 bases). The germline gives CDR1 SGHRS, CDR2 YFSETQ. The CDR3 runs to 14 residues. The V end was cut by 4 bases, the J end by 3 bases, with 11 bases between. The CDR3 sequence is CASSRDPSYNEQFF. The CDR3 DNA follows: TGCGCCAGCAGCCGGGATCCAAGCTACAATGAGCAGTTCTTC.

Relative to its sample, this clonotype is medium-sized. J is TRBJ1-2 and V is TRBV6-1; TRBD1 might be the D (5 bases). V lost 5 bases and J lost 5, with 24 bases in between. The CDR3 covers 17 residues. Germline V gene sequence: CDR1 MNHNS, CDR2 SASEGT. CDR3 bases: TGTGCCAGCAGTCCCCCCAAATTGCGGGGCTTCGGATATGGCTACACCTTC. Its translation is CASSPPKLRGFGYGYTF.

Within the sample, this clonotype is medium-sized. This rearrangement joins TRBV7-9 to TRBJ1-1, with D possibly being TRBD1 (5 bases). V was cut by 5 bases and J by 4 bases, with 14 bases left in between. The CDR3 has 14 residues. Germline lookup yields CDR1 SEHNR and CDR2 FQNEAQ (reference sequence). The CDR3 region is CASSPTREGTEAFF. The CDR3 bases are TGTGCCAGCAGCCCTACCAGGGAGGGCACTGAAGCTTTCTTT.

By sample fraction, this clonotype is medium-sized (0.01 to 0.1%). This sequence joins TRBV4-1 and TRBJ1-2, with D uncertain. Germline-derived CDR1 and CDR2 are MGHRA and YSYEKL. Trimming removed 0 bases at V and 7 bases at J, with 9 bases between. This CDR3 is 13 amino acids long. The CDR3 DNA reads TGCGCCAGCAGCCAAGATGCGACGTTTGGCTACACCTTC. It is translated as CASSQDATFGYTF.

This clonotype is medium-sized by share. The chain links TRBV6-1 to TRBJ1-3; tentative D call: TRBD1 (6 bases). The CDR3 is made up of 15 amino acids. V dropped 0 bases and J dropped 4 bases, with 10 bases sitting between them. CDR1 and CDR2 (germline): MNHNS, SASEGT. CDR3 sequence (DNA): TGTGCCAGCAGTGAAGCGAGGACAGAAGGAAACACCATATATTTT. Translation: CASSEARTEGNTIYF.

By sample share, this clonotype is medium-sized. The genes are TRBV30 and TRBJ2-7, with a possible D match to TRBD1 (6 bases). Per germline, CDR1 GTSNPN and CDR2 SVGIG (reference sequence). V lost 2 bases and J lost 2, with 13 bases in between. This CDR3 comprises 14 residues. CDR3 DNA: TGTGCCTGGAGTTATTGGGGGCGAACCTACGAGCAGTACTTC. Protein product: CAWSYWGRTYEQYF.

In this sample, this clonotype is medium-sized. V and J are TRBV6-5 and TRBJ1-5, with D maybe TRBD1 (5 bases). V lost 5 bases to trimming and J lost 1 base, with 15 bases between them. Germline lookup yields CDR1 MNHEY and CDR2 SVGAGI. The CDR3 covers 16 residues. CDR3 protein: CASSPFSGVSNQPQHF. CDR3 DNA: TGTGCCAGCAGTCCGTTTTCGGGGGTGAGCAATCAGCCCCAGCATTTT.

This clonotype is categorized as medium-sized (0.01 to 0.1%). CDR3 sequence reads: CASSGLAGGYEQYF. CDR3 DNA: TGTGCCAGCAGTGGACTAGCGGGAGGGTACGAGCAGTACTTC. This chain links TRBV6-2 or TRBV6-3 with TRBJ2-7; the match to TRBD2 covers 15 bases. This CDR3 region has 14 residues. CDR1 is MNHEY, CDR2 SVGEGT, per germline. Trimming cost V 5 bases and J 4 bases; bases outside gene matches: 0.

This clonotype is medium-sized (0.01 to 0.1%) by share. The V and J genes are TRBV27 and TRBJ2-1; D is possibly TRBD2 (6 bases). V lost 6 bases and J lost 12, with 27 bases in between. Per the germline V gene, CDR1 is MNHEY and CDR2 is SMNVEV (reference sequence). The CDR3 runs 16 residues. As DNA, the CDR3 is TGTGCCAGCAGCCCACCCCCGGGACTCCAGTCTGGGAGGCAGTTCTTC. It translates to CASSPPPGLQSGRQFF.

The J gene is TRBJ2-7, the V gene TRBV28; D might be TRBD2 (6 bases). CDR1 and CDR2 (germline): MDHEN, SYDVKM. V dropped 2 bases and J dropped 3 bases, with 11 bases sitting between them. The CDR3 spans 14 residues. Here the CDR3 reads CASSLAGLHYEQYF. CDR3 bases: TGTGCCAGCAGTTTAGCGGGACTTCACTACGAGCAGTACTTC. Filled out from reference TRBV28 and TRBJ2-7, the complete variable domain reads DVKVTQSSRYLVKRTGEKVFLECVQDMDHENMFWYRQDPGLGLRLIYFSYDVKMKEKGDIPEGYSVSREKKERFSLILESASTNQTSMYLCASSLAGLHYEQYFGPGTRLTVT.

In this sample, this clonotype turned up many times. The chain is built from TRBV20-1 and TRBJ2-1, with 14 bases identical to TRBD2. The germline V gene has CDR1 DFQATT and CDR2 SNEGSKA (reference sequence). V gave up 5 bases and J gave up 10 bases; unmatched junction bases: 10. This CDR3 is built from 15 residues. The DNA for the CDR3 is TGCAGTGCTGGATCCGGGACTAGCGGGAGCGGGGAGCAGTTCTTC. It translates to CSAGSGTSGSGEQFF.

In its sample, this clonotype is medium-sized. The V and J genes are TRBV7-9 and TRBJ2-2; D perhaps matches TRBD1 (6 bases). The V gene's germline CDR1 is SEHNR and CDR2 FQNEAQ (reference sequence). V dropped 2 bases and J dropped 7 bases, with 11 bases sitting between them. CDR3 size: 14 residues. The CDR3 DNA is TGTGCCAGCAGCTTACTACAGGGCGTCGGGGAGCTGTTTTTT. Amino acids: CASSLLQGVGELFF.

The rearrangement links TRBV5-1 to TRBJ1-1; TRBD1 might be the D (6 bases). The V gene lost 4 bases and the J gene lost 7 bases, with 17 bases spanning the gap. Germline V lookup: CDR1 SGHRS, CDR2 YFSETQ. The CDR3 has 14 amino acids. CDR3 region: CASSQQLGASEAFF. CDR3 nucleotides: TGCGCCAGCAGCCAACAACTGGGGGCCAGTGAAGCTTTCTTT.